This TCR beta chain originates from a study of cytomegalovirus exposure and HLA in healthy donors. Turning to the study itself: The 500 to 750 first-cohort repertoires and the approximately 130 validation repertoires shared the same platform, a later analysis reported.

Regarding the study as a whole: The listing of about 150 TCR beta chains classed them as cytomegalovirus-associated. As was reported, the classifier diagnosed cytomegalovirus status with high specificity and sensitivity. Subsequent analysis revealed that first-cohort TCR clusters tended to co-occur in the 120 or so validation repertoires.

The protocol was immunoSEQ multiplex PCR, while the TCRdb copy is restricted to in-frame clones and leaves out a portion. The sample holds about 57,000 clones, about 89% seen once. This clone was seen only once. What it binds is not known. This CDR3 contains 18 residues. Germline CDR1 and CDR2: SGHDN and FVKESK. V dropped 1 base and J dropped 4; count of bases not matched to a gene: 11. The V and J genes are TRBV14 and TRBJ2-3, with 10 bases fitting TRBD2. Sequencing was performed on PBMCs. The TCR originated in a woman under 30 in good health and CMV-seronegative. The CDR3 bases are TGTGCCAGCAGCCAAGCCCTAGCGGGAGATCTCATTGCAGATACGCAGTATTTT. It is translated as CASSQALAGDLIADTQYF.